Presented here are 10 T cell receptor beta chains from one specimen sequenced in a study of blood T cell repertoires in COVID-19. Clones were read by immunoSEQ multiplex PCR, and TCRdb kept only the in-frame ones, dropping some. The table includes 200,000 to 250,000 clones, roughly 86% detected once. The specimen sequenced was peripheral blood. The receptor set was obtained from an older woman with acute or convalescent COVID-19.

This chain connects TRBV29-1 to TRBJ2-7; tentatively, D is TRBD1 (5 bases). Germline CDR1 is SQVTM and CDR2 is ANQGSEA. The CDR3 is made up of 11 amino acids. The germline V and J ends were trimmed by 7 bases and 2 bases, with 9 bases remaining between them. CDR3 sequence: CSAGHPYEQYF. DNA of the CDR3: TGCAGCGCCGGACACCCCTACGAGCAGTACTTC.

This rearrangement joins TRBV7-9 to TRBJ1-2; D gene unclear. The V gene's germline CDR1 is SEHNR and CDR2 FQNEAQ (reference sequence). V lost 3 bases and J 5 bases, leaving 10 bases between the germline ends. The CDR3 contains 13 residues. CDR3 protein: CASSFGDRYGYTF. DNA for the CDR3: TGTGCCAGCAGCTTCGGGGATAGGTATGGCTACACCTTC. The variable domain in full, completed from reference TRBV7-9 and TRBJ1-2, reads DTGVSQNPRHKITKRGQNVTFRCDPISEHNRLYWYRQTLGQGPEFLTYFQNEAQLEKSRLLSDRFSAERPKGSFSTLEIQRTEQGDSAMYLCASSFGDRYGYTFGSGTRLTVV.

V is TRBV7-8 and J is TRBJ1-1, with TRBD1 identical over 7 bases. There are 17 residues in the CDR3. The trim removed 2 bases at V and 1 base at J, leaving 10 bases unmatched. CDR1 SGHVS and CDR2 FQNEAQ come from the germline V gene. The DNA for the CDR3 is TGTGCCAGCAGCTTACTCAGGACAGGCCTCGGGAACACTGAAGCTTTCTTT. It yields the protein CASSLLRTGLGNTEAFF. The full variable domain, completed using reference TRBV7-8 and TRBJ1-1, is GAGVSQSPRYKVAKRGQDVALRCDPISGHVSLFWYQQALGQGPEFLTYFQNEAQLDKSGLPSDRFFAERPEGSVSTLKIQRTQQEDSAVYLCASSLLRTGLGNTEAFFGQGTRLTVV.

This clone came up once. This chain uses TRBV19 with TRBJ2-7; a possible D gene is TRBD2 (6 bases). CDR1 is LNHDA and CDR2 is SQIVND in the germline V gene (reference sequence). The CDR3 contains 14 residues. With 2 bases removed from V and 2 bases from J, the gap between germline ends came to 10 bases. The CDR3 coding sequence is TGTGCCAGTAGTATATATGGAGGGGCCTACGAGCAGTACTTC. It codes for CASSIYGGAYEQYF. Full variable domain (remainder filled in from reference TRBV19 and TRBJ2-7): DGGITQSPKYLFRKEGQNVTLSCEQNLNHDAMYWYRQDPGQGLRLIYYSQIVNDFQKGDIAEGYSVSREKKESFPLTVTSAQKNPTAFYLCASSIYGGAYEQYFGPGTRLTVT.

The chain links TRBV13 to TRBJ2-7; 7 bases match TRBD1. The ends lost 4 bases at V and 1 base at J; junction bases unmatched: 4. In germline, CDR1 is PRHDT, CDR2 FYEKMQ (reference sequence). There are 14 residues in the CDR3. As DNA, the CDR3 is TGTGCCAGCAGCTCTAGGGGGCCGTCCTACGAGCAGTACTTC. It specifies CASSSRGPSYEQYF.

J is TRBJ2-7 and V is TRBV4-1; no definite D call. V was pared by 4 bases and J by 1 base, with 8 bases between. The germline V gene encodes CDR1 MGHRA and CDR2 YSYEKL. The CDR3 runs 13 residues. For the CDR3, the DNA is TGCGCCAGCAGCCGTACAAAGTCCTACGAGCAGTACTTC. Encoded protein: CASSRTKSYEQYF.

This chain joins TRBV28 and TRBJ2-3, with TRBD2 identical over 13 bases. V was pared by 6 bases and J by 2 bases, with 5 bases of the junction left unmatched. Germline CDR1 MDHEN, CDR2 SYDVKM. This CDR3 has 16 amino acids. The CDR3 sequence is CASRRGLAGITDTQYF. The CDR3 DNA reads as TGTGCCAGCAGACGGGGACTAGCGGGAATCACAGATACGCAGTATTTT.

V and J are TRBV2 and TRBJ1-5; D gene unclear. V lost 4 bases to trimming and J lost 0 bases, with 16 bases between them. The CDR3 runs to 17 residues. Germline V gene data show CDR1 as SNHLY and CDR2 as FYNNEI. For the CDR3, the DNA is TGTGCCAGCAGTGCGGAAATCGGGTTTTATAGCAATCAGCCCCAGCATTTT. Its protein is CASSAEIGFYSNQPQHF. Using reference TRBV2 and TRBJ1-5 for the parts outside the CDR3, the full variable domain is EPEVTQTPSHQVTQMGQEVILRCVPISNHLYFYWYRQILGQKVEFLVSFYNNEISEKSEIFDDQFSVERPDGSNFTLKIRSTKLEDSAMYFCASSAEIGFYSNQPQHFGDGTRLSIL.

V and J are TRBV19 and TRBJ1-1; TRBD1 aligns across 7 bases. J was trimmed by 4 bases and V by 7 bases; bases with no gene match: 9. The CDR3 is 14 amino acids. Germline values: CDR1 LNHDA, CDR2 SQIVND (reference sequence). The CDR3 region is CASIPQGSFTEAFF. In DNA, the CDR3 is TGTGCCAGTATACCACAGGGGAGTTTCACTGAAGCTTTCTTT.

V and J are TRBV10-2 and TRBJ1-1, with 7 positions matching TRBD1. The CDR3 is made up of 12 amino acids. Trimming removed 10 bases from V and 10 bases from J; junction bases left unmatched: 12. Germline lookup yields CDR1 WSHSY and CDR2 SAAADI. Here the CDR3 DNA reads TGCGCCACCGGGGAAGGGGGCCGTAGAGCTTTCTTT. It translates to CATGEGGRRAFF.